These 20 T cell receptor beta chains share one sample of origin, sequenced in a study of PD-L1 blockade in urothelial cancer. Assay used: immunoSEQ multiplex PCR; TCRdb lists only in-frame clones, some missing. Of more than 15,000 clones listed, around 90% are singletons. The source material was PBMCs, sampled around atezolizumab (anti-PD-L1) treatment. The receptors here all came from a man aged 45-65 years with urothelial cancer.

This clone was seen a few times. The rearrangement joins TRBV29-1 to TRBJ2-7; a weak D match, TRBD1 (8 bases). Germline CDR1 SQVTM, CDR2 ANQGSEA. V lost 7 bases, J lost 4 bases, and 23 bases lay in between. The CDR3 runs to 15 residues. The CDR3: CSATERTGTNYEQYF. CDR3 bases: TGCAGCGCGACAGAACGGACAGGGACTAATTACGAGCAGTACTTC.

The rearrangement links TRBV30 to TRBJ1-4, with D tentatively TRBD1 (5 bases). This CDR3 contains 15 residues. The germline gives CDR1 GTSNPN, CDR2 SVGIG (reference sequence). V shed 3 bases and J shed 7 bases, with 18 bases lying between them. In DNA, the CDR3 is TGTGCCTGGAGCTCTCCGACGGGGGTCGTTGAAAAACTGTTTTTT. It yields the protein CAWSSPTGVVEKLFF.

The chain combines TRBV7-7 with TRBJ2-6, with a possible D match to TRBD1 (6 bases). Germline CDR1 SSHAT, CDR2 FNYEAQ (reference sequence). The CDR3 length is 16 residues. The V and J ends lost 1 base and 1 base respectively, with 8 bases between them. The DNA of the CDR3 is TGTGCCAGCAGCTTAGGAGGACAGTCTGGGGCCAACGTCCTGACTTTC. As protein: CASSLGGQSGANVLTF.

The genes are TRBV2 and TRBJ2-3; 7 bases map to TRBD2. V dropped 10 bases and J dropped 5; count of bases not matched to a gene: 3. The CDR3 has 11 amino acids. Germline V gives CDR1 SNHLY, CDR2 FYNNEI. The CDR3 is CAIAGEDTQYF. Written as DNA, the CDR3 is TGTGCCATCGCGGGGGAAGATACGCAGTATTTT. The full variable domain, its missing parts supplied by reference TRBV2 and TRBJ2-3, is EPEVTQTPSHQVTQMGQEVILRCVPISNHLYFYWYRQILGQKVEFLVSFYNNEISEKSEIFDDQFSVERPDGSNFTLKIRSTKLEDSAMYFCAIAGEDTQYFGPGTRLTVL.

The rearrangement joins TRBV4-2 to TRBJ2-3, with 9 bases lining up with TRBD2. The V and J ends lost 0 bases and 2 bases, in that order; junction bases with no gene match: 3. Germline CDR1 reads LGHNA; CDR2 reads YNFKEQ. The CDR3 consists of 16 residues. The CDR3 spells CASSQDGGRVTDTQYF. DNA for the CDR3: TGTGCCAGCAGCCAAGATGGCGGGAGGGTCACAGATACGCAGTATTTT.

The V gene is TRBV4-1, the J gene TRBJ1-2; 9 bases fit TRBD1. Germline CDR1 is MGHRA and CDR2 is YSYEKL. The junction had 2 bases not matched to a gene; V was cut back by 4 bases and J by 2 bases. The CDR3 runs to 14 residues. This CDR3 is CASSPDRGNYGYTF. Here the CDR3 DNA reads TGCGCCAGCAGCCCGGACAGGGGAAACTATGGCTACACCTTC.

The rearrangement uses TRBV10-3 and TRBJ2-6; no clear D. Germline assignment: CDR1 ENHRY and CDR2 SYGVKD. This CDR3 region has 17 residues. Between the trimmed V and J ends, which lost 0 bases and 1 base, there was a span of 10 bases. The CDR3 DNA follows: TGTGCCATCAGTGAGTCGTCTTCTACTTCTGGGGCCAACGTCCTGACTTTC. This gives the protein CAISESSSTSGANVLTF.

CDR3 coding DNA: TGTGCCAGCAGCTCACAGGGTCCCCGGGAGCAGTTCTTC. The encoded protein is CASSSQGPREQFF. This chain links TRBV13 with TRBJ2-1; D is perhaps TRBD1 (6 bases). Trimming cost V 4 bases and J 10 bases, with 14 bases left between them. The length of the CDR3 is 13 residues. Germline CDR1 PRHDT, CDR2 FYEKMQ (reference sequence). Full variable domain (rest looked up from reference TRBV13 and TRBJ2-1): AAGVIQSPRHLIKEKRETATLKCYPIPRHDTVYWYQQGPGQDPQFLISFYEKMQSDKGSIPDRFSAQQFSDYHSELNMSSLELGDSALYFCASSSQGPREQFFGPGTRLTVL.

The rearrangement joins TRBV6-6 to TRBJ2-7; 8 nucleotides match TRBD2. CDR3 size: 14 residues. The junction had 6 bases not matched to a gene; V was cut back by 5 bases and J by 3 bases. Germline CDR1 reads MNHNY; CDR2 reads SVGAGI (reference sequence). The CDR3 bases are TGTGCCAGCAGTACTAGCGGCCTAGACTACGAGCAGTACTTC. Protein product: CASSTSGLDYEQYF.

This rearrangement joins TRBV6-5 to TRBJ2-1; TRBD2 is a possible D gene (6 bases). The germline V and J ends were trimmed by 4 bases and 0 bases, with 7 bases remaining between them. Germline CDR1 and CDR2: MNHEY and SVGAGI. The CDR3 is made up of 14 amino acids. CDR3 nucleotide sequence: TGTGCCAGCAGTTGGAGGGTCTCCTACAATGAGCAGTTCTTC. It yields the protein CASSWRVSYNEQFF.

The gene calls are TRBV11-2 and TRBJ1-1, with D maybe TRBD1 (6 bases). The CDR3 is 13 amino acids. CDR1 and CDR2 (germline): SGHAT, FQNNGV. With 4 bases removed from V and 5 bases from J, the gap between germline ends came to 11 bases. The CDR3 here is CASSWNRDTEAFF. In nucleotides, the CDR3 is TGTGCCAGCAGCTGGAACAGGGATACTGAAGCTTTCTTT. Complete variable domain (other parts from reference TRBV11-2 and TRBJ1-1): EAGVAQSPRYKIIEKRQSVAFWCNPISGHATLYWYQQILGQGPKLLIQFQNNGVVDDSQLPKDRFSAERLKGVDSTLKIQPAKLEDSAVYLCASSWNRDTEAFFGQGTRLTVV.

The V and J genes are TRBV10-3 and TRBJ1-1; D gene uncertain. With 7 bases removed from V and 4 bases from J, the gap between germline ends came to 16 bases. The CDR3 runs to 14 residues. CDR1 is ENHRY, CDR2 SYGVKD, per germline. The CDR3 loop reads CAINGGGFGTEAFF. The CDR3 DNA follows: TGTGCCATCAACGGAGGTGGGTTTGGCACTGAAGCTTTCTTT.

V is TRBV19 and J is TRBJ2-7, with D possibly TRBD2 on 5 matching bases. V was cut by 4 bases and J by 0 bases, with 7 bases left in between. CDR1 and CDR2 (germline): LNHDA, SQIVND (reference sequence). The CDR3 has 13 residues. This chain's CDR3 is CASSNGVSYEQYF. CDR3 bases: TGTGCCAGTAGTAACGGGGTCTCCTACGAGCAGTACTTC.

V is TRBV29-1 and J is TRBJ2-4; TRBD1 is a possible D gene (5 bases). Germline CDR1 reads SQVTM; CDR2 reads ANQGSEA. This CDR3 region has 13 residues. With 6 bases removed from V and 6 bases from J, the gap between germline ends came to 15 bases. The CDR3 DNA follows: TGCAGCGTCGCAGGGTCAACAAGAAACATTCAGTACTTC. The encoded protein is CSVAGSTRNIQYF. The full variable domain, rest sourced from reference TRBV29-1 and TRBJ2-4, is SAVISQKPSRDICQRGTSLTIQCQVDSQVTMMFWYRQQPGQSLTLIATANQGSEATYESGFVIDKFPISRPNLTFSTLTVSNMSPEDSSIYLCSVAGSTRNIQYFGAGTRLSVL.

The V gene is TRBV30, the J gene TRBJ2-7; TRBD2 aligns across 12 bases. Germline-derived CDR1 and CDR2 are GTSNPN and SVGIG (reference sequence). The CDR3 has 14 amino acids. V dropped 2 bases and J dropped 4; count of bases not matched to a gene: 3. The CDR3 DNA sequence: TGTGCCTGGAGTCTAGCGGGGGGGCGATACGAGCAGTACTTC. This encodes CAWSLAGGRYEQYF.

This clone was detected once. The V and J genes are TRBV5-8 and TRBJ1-6; TRBD1 might be the D (5 bases). Trimming took off 0 bases at V and 9 bases at J, with 10 bases between the two ends. This CDR3 comprises 14 residues. Looked up from germline, CDR1 is SGHTS and CDR2 is YDEGEE. The CDR3 region is CASSLGQRGSPLHF. The DNA of the CDR3 is TGTGCCAGCAGCTTGGGACAGCGCGGTTCACCCCTCCACTTT.

This clone was picked up a small number of times. V is TRBV11-1 and J is TRBJ2-1, with D tentatively TRBD2 (5 bases). The V end was cut by 3 bases, the J end by 5 bases, with 14 bases between. CDR3 length equals 15 residues. Germline values: CDR1 SGHAT, CDR2 FQDESV (reference sequence). CDR3 in DNA: TGTGCCAGCAGCTTTTTGGGAGTTGGGAACAATGAGCAGTTCTTC. It encodes CASSFLGVGNNEQFF.

The chain uses TRBV9 and TRBJ2-3; D might be TRBD2 (6 bases). Germline V gene data show CDR1 as SGDLS and CDR2 as YYNGEE. Trimming cost V 4 bases and J 4 bases, with 19 bases left between them. The CDR3 is 16 amino acids. The CDR3: CASSIGAGHGADTQYF. CDR3 sequence (DNA): TGTGCCAGCAGCATTGGAGCGGGCCATGGGGCAGATACGCAGTATTTT.

The chain is built from TRBV10-3 and TRBJ2-3; D may be TRBD2 (5 bases). The germline V gene has CDR1 ENHRY and CDR2 SYGVKD. This CDR3 spans 13 amino acids. Trimming removed 5 bases from V and 0 bases from J, with 6 bases in between. The CDR3: CAISQRSTDTQYF. CDR3 sequence (DNA): TGTGCCATCAGTCAGCGGAGCACAGATACGCAGTATTTT.

The V and J genes are TRBV5-6 and TRBJ2-7; D might be TRBD1 (8 bases). The CDR3 covers 15 residues. Germline loops: CDR1 SGHDT, CDR2 YYEEEE. Trimming removed 6 bases at V and 2 bases at J, with 18 bases between. CDR3 protein: CASTAYRGGAYEQYF. DNA of the CDR3: TGTGCCAGCACCGCGTACAGGGGGGGAGCCTACGAGCAGTACTTC. Combining the CDR3 with reference TRBV5-6 and TRBJ2-7 gives the whole variable domain DAGVTQSPTHLIKTRGQQVTLRCSPKSGHDTVSWYQQALGQGPQFIFQYYEEEERQRGNFPDRFSGHQFPNYSSELNVNALLLGDSALYLCASTAYRGGAYEQYFGPGTRLTVT.